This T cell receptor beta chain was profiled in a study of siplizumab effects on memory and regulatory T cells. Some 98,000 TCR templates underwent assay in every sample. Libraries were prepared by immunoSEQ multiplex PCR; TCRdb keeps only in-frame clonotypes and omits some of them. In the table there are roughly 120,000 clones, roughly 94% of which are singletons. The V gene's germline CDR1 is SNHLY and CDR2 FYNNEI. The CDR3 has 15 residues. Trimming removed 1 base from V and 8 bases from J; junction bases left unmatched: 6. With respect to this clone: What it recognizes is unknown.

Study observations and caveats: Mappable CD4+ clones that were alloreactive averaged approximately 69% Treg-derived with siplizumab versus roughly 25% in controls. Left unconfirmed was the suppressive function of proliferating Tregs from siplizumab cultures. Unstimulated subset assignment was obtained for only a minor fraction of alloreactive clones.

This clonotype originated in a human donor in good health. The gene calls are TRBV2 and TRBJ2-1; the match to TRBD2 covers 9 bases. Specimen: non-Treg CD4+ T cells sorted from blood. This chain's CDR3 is CASSEVAGVFDEQFF. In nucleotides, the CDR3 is TGTGCCAGCAGTGAAGTAGCGGGAGTTTTCGATGAGCAGTTCTTC.